This T cell receptor beta chain stems from a study of blood T cell repertoires in COVID-19. This clone was observed a handful of times. Profiled with immunoSEQ multiplex PCR; TCRdb holds only in-frame clones, not every one. The data show over 200,000 clones, around nine tenths seen once. The CDR3 runs to 16 residues. The V segment lost 3 bases and the J segment 4 bases; nucleotides outside the gene matches: 8. CDR1 and CDR2 from the germline V gene are KGHSH and LQKENI. This chain links TRBV18 with TRBJ1-3; 8 positions agree with TRBD1. The sequence was collected from a young woman who had recovered from COVID-19. The specimen was peripheral blood. The DNA of the CDR3 is TGTGCCAGCTCACCTAACAGGGGGGCAGCCGGAAACACCATATATTTT. It encodes CASSPNRGAAGNTIYF.